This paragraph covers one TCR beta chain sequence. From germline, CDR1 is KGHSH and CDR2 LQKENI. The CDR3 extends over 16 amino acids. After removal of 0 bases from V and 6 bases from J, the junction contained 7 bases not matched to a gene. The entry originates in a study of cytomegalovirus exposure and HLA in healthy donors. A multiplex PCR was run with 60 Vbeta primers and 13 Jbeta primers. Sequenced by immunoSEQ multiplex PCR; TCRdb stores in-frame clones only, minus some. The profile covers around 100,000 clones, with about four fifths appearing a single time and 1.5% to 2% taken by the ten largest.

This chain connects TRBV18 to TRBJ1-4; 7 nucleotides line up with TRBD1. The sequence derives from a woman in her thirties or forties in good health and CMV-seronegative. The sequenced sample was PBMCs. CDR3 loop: CASSPPNRGSDEKLFF. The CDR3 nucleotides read TGTGCCAGCTCACCACCGAACAGGGGATCCGATGAAAAACTGTTTTTT.